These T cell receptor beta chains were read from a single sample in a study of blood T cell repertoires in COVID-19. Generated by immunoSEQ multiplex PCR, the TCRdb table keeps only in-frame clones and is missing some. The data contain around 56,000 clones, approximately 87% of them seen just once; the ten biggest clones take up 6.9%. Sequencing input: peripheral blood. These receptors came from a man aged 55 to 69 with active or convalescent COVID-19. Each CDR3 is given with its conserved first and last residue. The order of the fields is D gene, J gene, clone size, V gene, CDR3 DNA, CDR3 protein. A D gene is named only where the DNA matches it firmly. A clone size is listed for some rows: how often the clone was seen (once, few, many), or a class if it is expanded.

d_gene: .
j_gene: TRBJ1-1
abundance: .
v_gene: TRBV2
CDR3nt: TGTGCCAGCAGTGAACGGGGGAGCACTGAAGCTTTCTTT
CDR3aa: CASSERGSTEAFF

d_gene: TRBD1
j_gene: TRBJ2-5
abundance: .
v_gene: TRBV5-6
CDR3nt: TGTGCCAGCAGTTCATTTGGAACAGGGGTACAAGAGACCCAGTACTTC
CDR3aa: CASSSFGTGVQETQYF

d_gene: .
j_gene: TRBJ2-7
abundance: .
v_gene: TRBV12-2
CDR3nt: TGTGCAAGTCGCTTGCCCGGGACAGGGGGCGGCTACGAGCAGTACTTC
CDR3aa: CASRLPGTGGGYEQYF

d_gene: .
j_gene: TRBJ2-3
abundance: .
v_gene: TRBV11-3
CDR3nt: TGTGCCAGCAGCTTGACGGGGGACGGCACAGATACGCAGTATTTT
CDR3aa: CASSLTGDGTDTQYF

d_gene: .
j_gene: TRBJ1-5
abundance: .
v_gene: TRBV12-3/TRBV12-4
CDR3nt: TGTGCCAGCAGGAGACAAGCCCAGCCCCAGCATTTT
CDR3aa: CASRRQAQPQHF

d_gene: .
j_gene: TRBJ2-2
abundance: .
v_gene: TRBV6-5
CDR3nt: TGTGCCAGCACTTTGACAGCCACCGGGGAGCTGTTTTTT
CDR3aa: CASTLTATGELFF

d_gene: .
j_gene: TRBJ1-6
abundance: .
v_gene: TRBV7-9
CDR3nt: TGTGCCAGCAGATCTTGGTCCCAGGTTGCTTCACCCCTCCACTTT
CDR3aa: CASRSWSQVASPLHF

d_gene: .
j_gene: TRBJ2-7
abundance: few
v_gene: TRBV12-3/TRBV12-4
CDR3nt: TGTGCCAGCAGTTCCTACTACGAGCAGTACTTC
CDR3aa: CASSSYYEQYF

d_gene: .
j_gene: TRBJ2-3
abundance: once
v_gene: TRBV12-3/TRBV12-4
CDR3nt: TGTGCCAGCAGGCAGGGTAGCACAGATACGCAGTATTTT
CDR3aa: CASRQGSTDTQYF

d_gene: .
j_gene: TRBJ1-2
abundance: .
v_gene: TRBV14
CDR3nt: TGTGCCAGCAGCCAAGATGCAGGTTATGGCTACACCTTC
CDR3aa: CASSQDAGYGYTF

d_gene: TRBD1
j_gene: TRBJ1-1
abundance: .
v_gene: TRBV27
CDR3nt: TGTGCCAGCAGTGCCCTTGGACAGGGTGTCACTGAAGCTTTCTTT
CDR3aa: CASSALGQGVTEAFF

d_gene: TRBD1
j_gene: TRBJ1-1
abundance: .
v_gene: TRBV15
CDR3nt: TGTGCCACCAGCACCGCACAGGGGGTGGAAGCTTTCTTT
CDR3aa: CATSTAQGVEAFF

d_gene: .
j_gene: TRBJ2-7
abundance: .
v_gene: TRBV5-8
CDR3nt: TGTGCCAGCAGCTTCGTAAACAGGGAGACCTACGAGCAGTACTTC
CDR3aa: CASSFVNRETYEQYF

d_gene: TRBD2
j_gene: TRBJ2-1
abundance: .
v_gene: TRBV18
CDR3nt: TGTGCCAGCTCACCAGGCAAAGCGGGAGGCAGAGGCAATGAGCAGTTCTTC
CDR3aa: CASSPGKAGGRGNEQFF

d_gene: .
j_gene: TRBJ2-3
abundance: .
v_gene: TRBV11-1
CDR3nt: TGTGCCAGCAGCACTAGGGGCGGGGCCAACACAGATACGCAGTATTTT
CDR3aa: CASSTRGGANTDTQYF

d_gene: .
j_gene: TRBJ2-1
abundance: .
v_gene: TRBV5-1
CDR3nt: TGCGCCAGCAGCTTGGTCAGGGATAATGAGCAGTTCTTC
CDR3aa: CASSLVRDNEQFF

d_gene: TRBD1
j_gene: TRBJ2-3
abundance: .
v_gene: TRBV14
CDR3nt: TGTGCCAGCAGCTCGATTGAGGACAGGTTTTCGGCAGATACGCAGTATTTT
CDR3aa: CASSSIEDRFSADTQYF

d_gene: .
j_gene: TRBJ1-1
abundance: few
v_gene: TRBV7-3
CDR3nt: TGTGCCAGCAGCTTAACACAGACGACTGAAGCTTTCTTT
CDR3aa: CASSLTQTTEAFF

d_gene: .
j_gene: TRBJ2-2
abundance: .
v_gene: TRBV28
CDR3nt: TGTGCCAGCCTCCCCGCCCTGGGACAGAACACCGGGGAGCTGTTTTTT
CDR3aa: CASLPALGQNTGELFF

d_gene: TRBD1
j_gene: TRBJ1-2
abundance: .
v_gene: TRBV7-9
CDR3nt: TGTGCCAGCAGCTTCGGAGACAGGGGGTTCTTCGGTGGCTACACCTTC
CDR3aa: CASSFGDRGFFGGYTF

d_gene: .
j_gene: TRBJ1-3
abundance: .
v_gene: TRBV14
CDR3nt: TGTGCCAGCAGCTACAGGTTACTGAGCTCTGGAAACACCATATATTTT
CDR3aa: CASSYRLLSSGNTIYF

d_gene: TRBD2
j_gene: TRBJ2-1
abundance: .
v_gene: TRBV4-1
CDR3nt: TGCGCCAGTACCGGGACTAGCGTCGTAAGCTCCTACAATGAGCAGTTCTTC
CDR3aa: CASTGTSVVSSYNEQFF

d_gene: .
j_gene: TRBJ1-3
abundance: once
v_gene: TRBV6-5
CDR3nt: TGTGCCAGCAGTTCAGGGCGGCCGAGCTCTGGAAACACCATATATTTT
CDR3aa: CASSSGRPSSGNTIYF

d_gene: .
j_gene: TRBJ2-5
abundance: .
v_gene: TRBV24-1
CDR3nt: TGTGCCACCAGTGATTTCTCCGTCGCAGGGCGGGAGACCCAGTACTTC
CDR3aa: CATSDFSVAGRETQYF

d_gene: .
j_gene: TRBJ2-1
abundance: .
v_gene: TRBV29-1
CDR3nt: TGCAGCGTTGCTAACAATGAGCAGTTCTTC
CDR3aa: CSVANNEQFF

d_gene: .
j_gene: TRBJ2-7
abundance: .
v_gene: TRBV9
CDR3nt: TGTGCCAGCAGCCCAGGGGCTTGGGGGGGCGGCGAGCAGTACTTC
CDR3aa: CASSPGAWGGGEQYF

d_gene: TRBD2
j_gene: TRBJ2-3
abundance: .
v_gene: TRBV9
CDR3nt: TGTGCCAGCCAGCGGGGGGCCTCGGCAGATACGCAGTATTTT
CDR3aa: CASQRGASADTQYF

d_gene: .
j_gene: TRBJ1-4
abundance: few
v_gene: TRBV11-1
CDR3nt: TGTGCCAGCAGCTTAGATTCCGCAACTAATGAAAAACTGTTTTTT
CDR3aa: CASSLDSATNEKLFF

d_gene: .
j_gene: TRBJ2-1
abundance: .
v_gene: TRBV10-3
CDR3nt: TGTGCCATCAGTGAGGACACTTACAATGAGCAGTTCTTC
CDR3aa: CAISEDTYNEQFF

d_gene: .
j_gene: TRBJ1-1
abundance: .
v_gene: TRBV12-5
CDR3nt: TGTGCTAGTGTCATGAGAGCTTTCTTT
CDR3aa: CASVMRAFF

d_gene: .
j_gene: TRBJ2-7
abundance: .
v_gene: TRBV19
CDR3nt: TGTGCCAGTTCCCCCTTTGCGGGTTCCGCCGCCGTCGAGCAGTACTTC
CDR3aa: CASSPFAGSAAVEQYF

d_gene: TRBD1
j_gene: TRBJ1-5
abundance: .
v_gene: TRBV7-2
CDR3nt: TGTGCCAGCAGCTTAGGGGACAGGGCAAGTCAGCCCCAGCATTTT
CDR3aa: CASSLGDRASQPQHF

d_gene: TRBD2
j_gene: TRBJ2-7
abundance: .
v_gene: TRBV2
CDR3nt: TGTGCCAGCAGACCGGGGACTAGCGGCTACGAGCAGTACTTC
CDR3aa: CASRPGTSGYEQYF

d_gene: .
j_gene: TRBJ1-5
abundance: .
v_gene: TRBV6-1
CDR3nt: TGTGCCAGCAGTGAAAGGGCCGGGAGAAGCAATCAGCCCCAGCATTTT
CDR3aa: CASSERAGRSNQPQHF

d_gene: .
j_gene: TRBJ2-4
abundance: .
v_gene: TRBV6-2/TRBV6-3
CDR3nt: TGTGCCAGCAGTTTTGGGGGGGCGGCCAAAAACATTCAGTACTTC
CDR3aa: CASSFGGAAKNIQYF

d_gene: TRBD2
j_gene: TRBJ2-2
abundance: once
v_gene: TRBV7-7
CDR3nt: TGTGCCAGCAGAACGGGAGGCATTGACACCGGGGAGCTGTTTTTT
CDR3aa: CASRTGGIDTGELFF

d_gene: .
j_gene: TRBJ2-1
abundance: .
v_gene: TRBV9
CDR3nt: TGTGCCAGCAGCGTAGCTACGTTAAGTAATGAGCAGTTCTTC
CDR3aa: CASSVATLSNEQFF

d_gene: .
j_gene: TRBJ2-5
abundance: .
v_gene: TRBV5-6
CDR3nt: TGTGCCAGCAGCTTGGTAGGAGGGGGCGCAGGAGAGACCCAGTACTTC
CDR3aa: CASSLVGGGAGETQYF

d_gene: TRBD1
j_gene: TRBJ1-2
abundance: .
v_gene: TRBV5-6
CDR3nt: TGTGCCAGCAGGCTGGGGCAGGGGGCCCCCTTAGTCGACTATGGCTACACCTTC
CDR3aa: CASRLGQGAPLVDYGYTF

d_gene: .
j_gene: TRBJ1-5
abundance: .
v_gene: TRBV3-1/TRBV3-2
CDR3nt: TGTGCCAGCAGCCAATGGGAGGGGGGAAGCAATCAGCCCCAGCATTTT
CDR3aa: CASSQWEGGSNQPQHF

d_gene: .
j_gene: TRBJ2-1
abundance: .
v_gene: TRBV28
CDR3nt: TGTGCCAGCAGTCGGAGAGGCAGGGCGTTGGATGAGCAGTTCTTC
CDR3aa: CASSRRGRALDEQFF

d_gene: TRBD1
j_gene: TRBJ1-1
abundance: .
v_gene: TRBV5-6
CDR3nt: TGTGCCAGCAGCTTGCTGGGACAGGGCATGAACACTGAAGCTTTCTTT
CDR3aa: CASSLLGQGMNTEAFF

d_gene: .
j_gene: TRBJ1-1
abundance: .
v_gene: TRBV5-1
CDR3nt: TGCGCCAGCAGCTCAACAGGGTTCACTGAAGCTTTCTTT
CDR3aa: CASSSTGFTEAFF

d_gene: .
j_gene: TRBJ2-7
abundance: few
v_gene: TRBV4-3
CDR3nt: TGCGCCAGCAGCCAAGTCGGCAGGGTCTACGAGCAGTACTTC
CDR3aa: CASSQVGRVYEQYF

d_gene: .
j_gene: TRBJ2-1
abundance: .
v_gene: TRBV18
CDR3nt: TGTGCCAGCTCACTTGAACTCAGGGGTGGCAGGGATGAGCAGTTCTTC
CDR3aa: CASSLELRGGRDEQFF

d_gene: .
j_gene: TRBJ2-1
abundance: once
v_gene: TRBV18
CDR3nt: TGTGCCAGCTCACTTATCGGGAAAGGCGATGAGCAGTTCTTC
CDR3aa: CASSLIGKGDEQFF

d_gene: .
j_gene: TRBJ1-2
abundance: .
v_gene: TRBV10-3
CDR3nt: TGTGCCATACGTCGACAGGAGGATGACTATGGCTACACCTTC
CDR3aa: CAIRRQEDDYGYTF

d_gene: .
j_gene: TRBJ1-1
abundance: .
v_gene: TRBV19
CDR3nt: TGTGCCAGTAGTATAGGAACAGGGAAGGGGAACACTGAAGCTTTCTTT
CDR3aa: CASSIGTGKGNTEAFF

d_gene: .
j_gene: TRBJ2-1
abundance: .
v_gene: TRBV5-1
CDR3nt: TGCGCCAGCAGCCCGACTAGCTCCTACAATGAGCAGTTCTTC
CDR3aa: CASSPTSSYNEQFF

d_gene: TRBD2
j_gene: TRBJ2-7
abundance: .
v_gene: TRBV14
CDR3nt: TGTGCCAGCAGCAACGGGAGGGTGAAACAGTACTTC
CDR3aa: CASSNGRVKQYF

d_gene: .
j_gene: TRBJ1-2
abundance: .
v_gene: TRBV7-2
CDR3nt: TGTGCCAGCAGCTTAGACCGAAACAGGGTGCTCTATGGCTACACCTTC
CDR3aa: CASSLDRNRVLYGYTF